This T cell receptor beta chain was found in a study of T-cell memory formation after mild COVID-19. As for the study in general: Across donors, TCR clusters were largely donor specific.

This CDR3 is 14 amino acids long. Trimming at V came to 4 bases and at J to 8 bases, leaving 10 bases not matched to a gene. TCRdb itself ran the 5' RACE reads through MiXCR, one entry per CDR3 protein. The sample includes roughly 350,000 distinct CDR3 sequences, around 21% of them seen just once. This TCR came from an adult woman who had mild COVID-19 (a few samples of this study predate the infection). Cell type and time point are not known. The chain recombines TRBV12-3 or TRBV12-4 with TRBJ1-2, with TRBD1 matching 7 bases. Material: PBMCs or a T cell subset sorted from them (not recorded which). The CDR3 DNA reads TGTGCCAGCAGTTCTCTCGGGACAGAGGAGGGCTACACCTTC. Translated: CASSSLGTEEGYTF.